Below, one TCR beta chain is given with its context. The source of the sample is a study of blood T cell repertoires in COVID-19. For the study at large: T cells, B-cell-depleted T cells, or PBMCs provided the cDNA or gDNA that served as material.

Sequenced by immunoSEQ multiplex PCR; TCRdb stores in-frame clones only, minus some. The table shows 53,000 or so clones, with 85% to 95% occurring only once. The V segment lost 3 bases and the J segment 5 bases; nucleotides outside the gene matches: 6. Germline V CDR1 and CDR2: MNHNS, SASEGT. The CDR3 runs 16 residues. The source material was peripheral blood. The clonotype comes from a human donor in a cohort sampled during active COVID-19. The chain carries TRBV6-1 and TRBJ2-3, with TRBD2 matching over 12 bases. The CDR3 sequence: CASSEGLAGSQDTQYF. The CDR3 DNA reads TGTGCCAGCAGTGAGGGACTAGCGGGTTCACAAGATACGCAGTATTTT.